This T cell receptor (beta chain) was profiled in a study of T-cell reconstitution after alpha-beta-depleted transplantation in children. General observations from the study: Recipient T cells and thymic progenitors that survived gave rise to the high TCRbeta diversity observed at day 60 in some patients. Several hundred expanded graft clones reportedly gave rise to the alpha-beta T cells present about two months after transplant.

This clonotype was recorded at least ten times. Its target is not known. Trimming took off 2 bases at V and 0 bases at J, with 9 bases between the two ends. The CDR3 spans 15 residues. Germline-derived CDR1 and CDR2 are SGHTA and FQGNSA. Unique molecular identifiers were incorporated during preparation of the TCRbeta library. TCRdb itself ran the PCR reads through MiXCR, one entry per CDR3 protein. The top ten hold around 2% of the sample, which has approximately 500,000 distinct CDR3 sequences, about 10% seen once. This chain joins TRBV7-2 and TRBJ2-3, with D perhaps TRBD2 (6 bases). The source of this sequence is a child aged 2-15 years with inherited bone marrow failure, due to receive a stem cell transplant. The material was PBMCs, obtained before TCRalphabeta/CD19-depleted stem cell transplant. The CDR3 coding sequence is TGTGCCAGCAGCTTACTAGCGTTCAGCACAGATACGCAGTATTTT. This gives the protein CASSLLAFSTDTQYF.